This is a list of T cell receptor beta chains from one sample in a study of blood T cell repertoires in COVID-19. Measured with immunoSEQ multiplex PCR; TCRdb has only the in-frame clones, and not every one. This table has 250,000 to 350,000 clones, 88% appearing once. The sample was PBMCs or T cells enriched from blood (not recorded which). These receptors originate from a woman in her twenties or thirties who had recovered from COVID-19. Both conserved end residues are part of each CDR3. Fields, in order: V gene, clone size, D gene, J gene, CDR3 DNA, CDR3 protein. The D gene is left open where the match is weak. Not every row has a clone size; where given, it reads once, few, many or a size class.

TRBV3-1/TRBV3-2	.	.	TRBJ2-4	TGTGCCAGCAGCCAATACGGTCCCTTAGCCAAAAACATTCAGTACTTC	CASSQYGPLAKNIQYF
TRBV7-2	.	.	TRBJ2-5	TGTGCCAGCAGCTTATCGGAGACCCAGTACTTC	CASSLSETQYF
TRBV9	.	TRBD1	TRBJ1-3	TGTGCCAGCAGCGTAAGCCGGGAAACAGGGGGGAATTCTTGGAACACCATATATTTT	CASSVSRETGGNSWNTIYF
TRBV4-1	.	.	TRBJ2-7	TGCGCCAGCAGCCAGCTCGGGGTCAGGCGGGAGCAGTACTTC	CASSQLGVRREQYF
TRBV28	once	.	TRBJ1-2	TGTGCCAGCACTCTAGGTTCCTACTATGGCTACACCTTC	CASTLGSYYGYTF
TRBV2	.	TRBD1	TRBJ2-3	TGTGCCAGCAGTTACGGACAGGGCCTCACAGATACGCAGTATTTT	CASSYGQGLTDTQYF
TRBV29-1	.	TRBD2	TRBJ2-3	TGCAGCCTCCAGCGGGGGGCAGATACGCAGTATTTT	CSLQRGADTQYF
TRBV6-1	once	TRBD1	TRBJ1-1	TGTGCCAGCAGTGAACGGAGGGGGCAAGAGGGTGAAGCTTTCTTT	CASSERRGQEGEAFF
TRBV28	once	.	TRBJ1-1	TGTGCCAGCAGTCCTCCGGACAGAGCCATGAACACTGAAGCTTTCTTT	CASSPPDRAMNTEAFF
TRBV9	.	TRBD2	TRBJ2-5	TGTGCCAGCAGCGTAGCCCGAGCGGGGGGGCAAGAGACCCAGTACTTC	CASSVARAGGQETQYF
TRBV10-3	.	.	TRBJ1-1	TGTGCCATCAGTGAGTCGAAGACCCGGGGAAACACTGAAGCTTTCTTT	CAISESKTRGNTEAFF
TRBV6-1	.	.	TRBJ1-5	TGTGCCAGCAGTGAAGGTTTTAGTAATAGCAATCAGCCCCAGCATTTT	CASSEGFSNSNQPQHF
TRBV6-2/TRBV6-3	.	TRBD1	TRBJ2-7	TGTGCCAGCAGTGCCCAGGGACAGGGGATAGACTACGAGCAGTACTTC	CASSAQGQGIDYEQYF
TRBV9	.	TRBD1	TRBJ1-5	TGTGCCAGCAGCGCGGGACAGGGCGGGCAGCCCCAGCATTTT	CASSAGQGGQPQHF
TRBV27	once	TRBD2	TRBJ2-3	TGTGCCAGCAGTTTGAGCGGGGTAACAGATACGCAGTATTTT	CASSLSGVTDTQYF
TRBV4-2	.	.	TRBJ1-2	TGTGCCAGCAGCCAAGTGGCGTCGGGGAGCCCTCGCTACACCTTC	CASSQVASGSPRYTF
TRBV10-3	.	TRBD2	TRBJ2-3	TGTGCCATCAGGATCGTAGGTCTAGCGGGGAGGGCAGATACGCAGTATTTT	CAIRIVGLAGRADTQYF
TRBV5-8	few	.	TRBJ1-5	TGTGCCAGCAGCCTCTGGGGCCCCCAGCCCCAGCATTTT	CASSLWGPQPQHF
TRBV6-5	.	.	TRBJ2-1	TGTGCCAGCAGTCCCCGAGGAGGGGAGCAGTTCTTC	CASSPRGGEQFF
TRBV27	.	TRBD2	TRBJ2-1	TGTGCCAGCAGTTTGGTGCAGCTAGCGGGGTCCTACAATGAGCAGTTCTTC	CASSLVQLAGSYNEQFF
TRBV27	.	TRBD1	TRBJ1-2	TGTGCCAGCAGTTCCCCCCGACAGGGAGACTATGGCTACACCTTC	CASSSPRQGDYGYTF
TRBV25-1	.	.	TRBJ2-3	TGTGCCAGCAGTGGTCTCGATACGCAGTATTTT	CASSGLDTQYF
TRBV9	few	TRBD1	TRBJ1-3	TGTGCCAGCAGCGTAGGAGGGACAGGAACTCTGGAAAACACCATATATTTT	CASSVGGTGTLENTIYF
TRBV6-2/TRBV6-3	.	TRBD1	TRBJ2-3	TGTGCCAGCAGTTCCCCAAGGGGGCGTAACACAGATACGCAGTATTTT	CASSSPRGRNTDTQYF
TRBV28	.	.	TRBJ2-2	TGTGCCAGCAGTTTTTGGACAGCCAACACCGGGGAGCTGTTTTTT	CASSFWTANTGELFF
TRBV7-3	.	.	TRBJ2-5	TGTGCCAGCAGCTTATACTTACGTGAGACCCAGTACTTC	CASSLYLRETQYF
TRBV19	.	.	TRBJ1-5	TGTGCCAGATTTCATAGGCCGGGGAGTCAGCCCCAGCATTTT	CARFHRPGSQPQHF
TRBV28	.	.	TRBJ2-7	TGTGCCAGCAGTTTCAGGGGTATCGACGAGCAGTACTTC	CASSFRGIDEQYF
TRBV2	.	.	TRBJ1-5	TGTGCCAGCAGTGAAGAGGGGTTTCAGCCCCAGCATTTT	CASSEEGFQPQHF
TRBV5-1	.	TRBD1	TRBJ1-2	TGCGCCAGCAGCATACCGGGACAGGGCTGGGACTACACCTTC	CASSIPGQGWDYTF
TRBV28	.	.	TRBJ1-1	TGTGCCAGCAGTTCGTTGCTGCAGGGGAACACTGAAGCTTTCTTT	CASSSLLQGNTEAFF